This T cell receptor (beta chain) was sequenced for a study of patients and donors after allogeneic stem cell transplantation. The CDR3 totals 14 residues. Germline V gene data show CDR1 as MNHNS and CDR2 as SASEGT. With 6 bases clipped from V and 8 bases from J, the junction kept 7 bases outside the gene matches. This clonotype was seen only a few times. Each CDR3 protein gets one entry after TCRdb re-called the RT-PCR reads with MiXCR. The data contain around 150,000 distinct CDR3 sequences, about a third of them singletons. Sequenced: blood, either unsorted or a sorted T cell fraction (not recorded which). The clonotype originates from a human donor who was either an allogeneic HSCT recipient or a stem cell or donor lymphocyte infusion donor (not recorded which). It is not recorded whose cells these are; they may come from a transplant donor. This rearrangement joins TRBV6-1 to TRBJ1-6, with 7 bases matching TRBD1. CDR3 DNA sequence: TGTGCCAGCAGCCTGGGACAGCAGTATTCACCCCTCCACTTT. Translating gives CASSLGQQYSPLHF.